This TCR beta chain came from a study of early T cells in non-severe SARS-CoV-2 infection. Germline CDR1 SGHTA, CDR2 FQGNSA. The CDR3 is 15 residues long. The V end was cut by 4 bases, the J end by 0 bases, with 11 bases between. From the 5' RACE reads, TCRdb called clonotypes with MiXCR, one entry per CDR3 protein. The data show approximately 39,000 distinct CDR3 sequences, with around 7% seen just once and approximately 24% held by the top ten. This clonotype was counted only a few times. Sequenced here: whole blood, sampled at baseline. This clonotype was obtained from an adult who was a healthcare worker with PCR-confirmed SARS-CoV-2 infection or an uninfected control (not recorded which). The V and J genes are TRBV7-2 and TRBJ2-3, with no clear D. The CDR3 loop is CASSSLTPSTDTQYF. The CDR3 nucleotides are TGTGCCAGCAGCTCACTAACCCCTAGCACAGATACGCAGTATTTT.